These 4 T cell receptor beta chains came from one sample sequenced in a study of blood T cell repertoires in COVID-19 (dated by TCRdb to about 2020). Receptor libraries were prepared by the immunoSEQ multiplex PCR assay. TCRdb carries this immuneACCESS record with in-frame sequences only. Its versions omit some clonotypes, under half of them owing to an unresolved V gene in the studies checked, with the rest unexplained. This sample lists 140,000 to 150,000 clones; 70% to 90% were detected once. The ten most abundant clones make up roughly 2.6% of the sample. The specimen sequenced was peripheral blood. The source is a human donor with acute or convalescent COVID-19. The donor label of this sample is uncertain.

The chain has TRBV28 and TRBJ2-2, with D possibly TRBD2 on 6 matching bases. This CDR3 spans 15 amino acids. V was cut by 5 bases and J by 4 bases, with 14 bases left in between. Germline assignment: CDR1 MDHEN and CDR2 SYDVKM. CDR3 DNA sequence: TGTGCCAGCAGTGGCGAGGGTAGCGGCACCGGGGAGCTGTTTTTT. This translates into CASSGEGSGTGELFF.

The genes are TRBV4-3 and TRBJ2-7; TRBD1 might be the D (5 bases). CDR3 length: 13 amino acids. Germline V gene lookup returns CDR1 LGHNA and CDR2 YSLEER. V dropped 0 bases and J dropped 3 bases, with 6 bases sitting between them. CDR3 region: CASSQDRGYEQYF. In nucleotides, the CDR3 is TGCGCCAGCAGCCAAGATAGGGGCTACGAGCAGTACTTC.

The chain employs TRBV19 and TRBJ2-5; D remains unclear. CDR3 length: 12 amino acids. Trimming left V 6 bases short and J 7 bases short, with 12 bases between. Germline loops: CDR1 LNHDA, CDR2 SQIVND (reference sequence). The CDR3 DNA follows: TGTGCCAGTAGCTACACATCGGGGACCCAGTACTTC. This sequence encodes CASSYTSGTQYF.

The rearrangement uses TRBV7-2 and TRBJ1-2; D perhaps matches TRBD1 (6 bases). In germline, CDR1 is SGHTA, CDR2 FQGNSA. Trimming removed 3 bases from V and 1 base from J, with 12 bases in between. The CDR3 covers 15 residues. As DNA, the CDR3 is TGTGCCAGCAGCTTGTCGGACAGAATTAACTATGGCTACACCTTC. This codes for CASSLSDRINYGYTF.